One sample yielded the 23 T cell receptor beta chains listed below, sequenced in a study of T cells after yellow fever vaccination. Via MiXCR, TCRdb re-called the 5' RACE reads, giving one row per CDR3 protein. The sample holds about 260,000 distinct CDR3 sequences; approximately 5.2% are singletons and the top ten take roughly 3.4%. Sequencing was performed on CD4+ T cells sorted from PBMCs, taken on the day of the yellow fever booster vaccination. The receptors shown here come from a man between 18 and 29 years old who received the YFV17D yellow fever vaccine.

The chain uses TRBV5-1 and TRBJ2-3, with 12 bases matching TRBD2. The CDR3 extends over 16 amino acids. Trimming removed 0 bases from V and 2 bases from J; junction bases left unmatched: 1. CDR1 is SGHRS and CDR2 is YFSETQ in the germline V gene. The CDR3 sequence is CASSLGTSGDTDTQYF. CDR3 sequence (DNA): TGCGCCAGCAGCTTGGGGACTAGCGGGGACACAGATACGCAGTATTTT.

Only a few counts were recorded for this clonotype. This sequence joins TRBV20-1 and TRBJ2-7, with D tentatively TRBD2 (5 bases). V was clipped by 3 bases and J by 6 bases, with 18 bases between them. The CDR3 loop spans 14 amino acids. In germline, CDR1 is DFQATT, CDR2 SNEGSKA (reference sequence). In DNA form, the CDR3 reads TGCAGTGCTAGTCTGTCGGGGAAGATGGTCGAGCAGTACTTC. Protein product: CSASLSGKMVEQYF.

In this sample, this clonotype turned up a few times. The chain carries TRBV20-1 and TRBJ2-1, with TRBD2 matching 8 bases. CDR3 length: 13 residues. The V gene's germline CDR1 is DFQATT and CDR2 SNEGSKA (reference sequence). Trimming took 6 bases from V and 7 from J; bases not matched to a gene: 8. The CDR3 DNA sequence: TGCAGTGCCCGCGGGGGGCCTTATAATGAGCAGTTCTTC. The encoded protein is CSARGGPYNEQFF.

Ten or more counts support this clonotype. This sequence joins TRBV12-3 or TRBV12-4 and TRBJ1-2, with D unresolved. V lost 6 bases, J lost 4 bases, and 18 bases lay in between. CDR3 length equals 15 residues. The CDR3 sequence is CASSFAVDVGYGYTF. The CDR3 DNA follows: TGTGCCAGCAGCTTCGCCGTCGACGTGGGCTATGGCTACACCTTC.

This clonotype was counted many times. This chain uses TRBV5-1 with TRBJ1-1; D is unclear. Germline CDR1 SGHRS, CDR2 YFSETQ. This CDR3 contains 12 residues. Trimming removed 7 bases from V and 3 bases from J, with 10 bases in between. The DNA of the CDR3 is TGCGCCAGCCGGGCAGACTACACTGAAGCTTTCTTT. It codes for CASRADYTEAFF. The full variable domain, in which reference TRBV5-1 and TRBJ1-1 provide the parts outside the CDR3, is KAGVTQTPRYLIKTRGQQVTLSCSPISGHRSVSWYQQTPGQGLQFLFEYFSETQRNKGNFPGRFSGRQFSNSRSEMNVSTLELGDSALYLCASRADYTEAFFGQGTRLTVV.

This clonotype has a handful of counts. The CDR3 nucleotides are TGTGCCAGCAGTTTATTCGGCACATTCACAGATACGCAGTATTTT. Translating it yields CASSLFGTFTDTQYF. The V gene is TRBV27, the J gene TRBJ2-3; the D is unclear. Deletions cut 1 base from V and 2 bases from J, with 10 bases between. Germline CDR1 is MNHEY and CDR2 is SMNVEV (reference sequence). CDR3 length equals 15 residues.

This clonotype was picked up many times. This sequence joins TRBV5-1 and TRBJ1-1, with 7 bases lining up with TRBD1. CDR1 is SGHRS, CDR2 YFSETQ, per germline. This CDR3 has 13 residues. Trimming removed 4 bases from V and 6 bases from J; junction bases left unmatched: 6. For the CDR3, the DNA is TGCGCCAGCAGCCAACAGGGGATTCCTGAAGCTTTCTTT. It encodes CASSQQGIPEAFF.

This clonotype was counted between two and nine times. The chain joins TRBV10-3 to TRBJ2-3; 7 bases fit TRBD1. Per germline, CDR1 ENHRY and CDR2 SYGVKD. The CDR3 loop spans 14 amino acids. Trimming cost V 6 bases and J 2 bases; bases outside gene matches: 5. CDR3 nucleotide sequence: TGTGCCATCAGAGGGACAGCACTCACAGATACGCAGTATTTT. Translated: CAIRGTALTDTQYF.

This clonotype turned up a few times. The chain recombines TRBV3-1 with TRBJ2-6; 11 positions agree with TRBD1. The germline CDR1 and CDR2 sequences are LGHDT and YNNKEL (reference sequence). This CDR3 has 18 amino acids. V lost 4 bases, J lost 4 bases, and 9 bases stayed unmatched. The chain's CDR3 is CASSPGQGARPGANVLTF. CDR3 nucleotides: TGTGCCAGCAGCCCAGGACAGGGGGCCCGACCCGGGGCCAACGTCCTGACTTTC. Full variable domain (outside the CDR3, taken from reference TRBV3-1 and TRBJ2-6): DTAVSQTPKYLVTQMGNDKSIKCEQNLGHDTMYWYKQDSKKFLKIMFSYNNKELIINETVPNRFSPKSPDKAHLNLHINSLELGDSAVYFCASSPGQGARPGANVLTFGAGSRLTVL.

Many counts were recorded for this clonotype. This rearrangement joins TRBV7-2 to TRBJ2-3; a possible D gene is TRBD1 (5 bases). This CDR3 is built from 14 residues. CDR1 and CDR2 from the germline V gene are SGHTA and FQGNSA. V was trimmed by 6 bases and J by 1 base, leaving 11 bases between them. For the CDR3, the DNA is TGTGCCAGCAGGACATTAGGGGGCACAGATACGCAGTATTTT. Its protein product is CASRTLGGTDTQYF.

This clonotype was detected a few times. This chain's CDR3 is CASSLGGQEGTQYF. As DNA, the CDR3 is TGTGCCAGCAGCTTAGGGGGCCAGGAAGGTACGCAGTATTTT. This rearrangement joins TRBV11-3 to TRBJ2-3; weak D call: TRBD1 (5 bases). V was pared by 1 base and J by 8 bases, with 13 bases between. The germline CDR1 and CDR2 sequences are SGHNT and YENEEA. The CDR3 sequence is 14 residues long. Based on the CDR3 plus reference TRBV11-3 and TRBJ2-3, the full variable domain is EAGVVQSPRYKIIEKKQPVAFWCNPISGHNTLYWYLQNLGQGPELLIRYENEEAVDDSQLPKDRFSAERLKGVDSTLKIQPAELGDSAVYLCASSLGGQEGTQYFGPGTRLTVL.

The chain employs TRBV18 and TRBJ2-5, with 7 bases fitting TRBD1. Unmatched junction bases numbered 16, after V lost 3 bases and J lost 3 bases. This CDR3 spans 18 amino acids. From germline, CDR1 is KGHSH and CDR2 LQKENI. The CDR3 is CASSPVVVPTGTEETQYF. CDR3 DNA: TGTGCCAGCTCACCCGTCGTGGTACCCACCGGGACAGAAGAGACCCAGTACTTC.

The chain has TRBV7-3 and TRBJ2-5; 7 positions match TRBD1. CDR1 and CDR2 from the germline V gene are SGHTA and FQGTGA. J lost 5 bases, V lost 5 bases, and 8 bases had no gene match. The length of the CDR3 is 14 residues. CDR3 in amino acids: CASSTDRAGETQYF. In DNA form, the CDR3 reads TGTGCCAGCAGCACCGACAGGGCCGGGGAGACCCAGTACTTC.

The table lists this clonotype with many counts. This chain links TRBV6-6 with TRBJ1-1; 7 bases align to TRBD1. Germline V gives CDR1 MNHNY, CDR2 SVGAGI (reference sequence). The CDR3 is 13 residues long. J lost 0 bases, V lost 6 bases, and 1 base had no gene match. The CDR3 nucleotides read TGTGCCAGCAGACAGGGGATGAACACTGAAGCTTTCTTT. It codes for CASRQGMNTEAFF.

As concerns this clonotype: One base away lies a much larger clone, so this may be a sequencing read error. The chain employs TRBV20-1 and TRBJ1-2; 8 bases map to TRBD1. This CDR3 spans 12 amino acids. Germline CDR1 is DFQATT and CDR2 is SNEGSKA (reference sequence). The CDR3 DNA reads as TGCATCCCAGGGGGCACTTCCTATGGCTACACCTTC. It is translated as CIPGGTSYGYTF.

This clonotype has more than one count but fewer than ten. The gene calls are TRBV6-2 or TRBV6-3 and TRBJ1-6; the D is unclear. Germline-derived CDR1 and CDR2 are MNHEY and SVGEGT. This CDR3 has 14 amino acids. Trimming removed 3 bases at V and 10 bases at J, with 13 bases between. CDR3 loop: CASSYLPSRSPLHF. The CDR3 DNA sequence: TGTGCCAGCAGTTATCTTCCATCCAGATCACCCCTCCACTTT.

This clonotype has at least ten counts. CDR3 coding DNA: TGTGCCAGCAGTTTAATGGCTAACTATGGCTACACCTTC. Its translation is CASSLMANYGYTF. V and J are TRBV12-3 or TRBV12-4 and TRBJ1-2; D is undetermined. The CDR3 consists of 13 residues. The V gene lost 2 bases and the J gene lost 0 bases, with 4 bases spanning the gap.

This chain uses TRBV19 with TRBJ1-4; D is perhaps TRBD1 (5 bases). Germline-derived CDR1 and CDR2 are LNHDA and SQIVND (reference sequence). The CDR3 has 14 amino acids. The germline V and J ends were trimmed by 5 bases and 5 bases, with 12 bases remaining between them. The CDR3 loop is CASSAYNRNEKLFF. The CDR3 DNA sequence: TGTGCCAGTAGTGCTTACAACAGGAATGAAAAACTGTTTTTT.

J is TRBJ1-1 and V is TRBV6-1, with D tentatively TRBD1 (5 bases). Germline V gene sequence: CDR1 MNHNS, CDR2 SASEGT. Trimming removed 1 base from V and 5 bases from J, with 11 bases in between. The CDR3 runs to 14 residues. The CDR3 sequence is CASSEEGRWTEAFF. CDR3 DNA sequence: TGTGCCAGCAGTGAAGAGGGGAGGTGGACTGAAGCTTTCTTT.

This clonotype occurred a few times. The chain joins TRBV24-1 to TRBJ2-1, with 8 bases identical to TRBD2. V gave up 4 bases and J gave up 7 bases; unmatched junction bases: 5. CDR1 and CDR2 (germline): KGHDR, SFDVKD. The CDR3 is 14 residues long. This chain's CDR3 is CATSDTGLGNEQFF. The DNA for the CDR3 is TGTGCCACCAGTGACACGGGACTAGGGAATGAGCAGTTCTTC.

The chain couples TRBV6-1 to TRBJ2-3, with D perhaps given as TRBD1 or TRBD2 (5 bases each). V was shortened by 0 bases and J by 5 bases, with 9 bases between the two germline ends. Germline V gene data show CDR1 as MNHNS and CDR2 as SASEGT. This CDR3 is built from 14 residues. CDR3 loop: CASSEAWGRDTQYF. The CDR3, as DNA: TGTGCCAGCAGTGAAGCGTGGGGGAGAGATACGCAGTATTTT.

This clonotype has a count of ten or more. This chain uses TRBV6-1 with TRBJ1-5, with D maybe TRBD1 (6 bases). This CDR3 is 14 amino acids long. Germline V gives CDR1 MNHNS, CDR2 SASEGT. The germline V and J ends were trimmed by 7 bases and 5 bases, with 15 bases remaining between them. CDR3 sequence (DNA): TGTGCCAGCATTCGTGGGGGGGCTCATCAGCCCCAGCATTTT. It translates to CASIRGGAHQPQHF.

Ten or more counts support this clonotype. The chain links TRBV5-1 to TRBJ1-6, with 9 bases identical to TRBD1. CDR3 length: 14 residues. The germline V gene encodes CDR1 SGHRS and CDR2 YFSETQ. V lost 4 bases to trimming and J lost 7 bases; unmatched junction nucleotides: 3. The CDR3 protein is CASSAGTGNSPLHF. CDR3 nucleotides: TGCGCCAGCAGCGCCGGGACAGGGAATTCACCCCTCCACTTT. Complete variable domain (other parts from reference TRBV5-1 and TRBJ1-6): KAGVTQTPRYLIKTRGQQVTLSCSPISGHRSVSWYQQTPGQGLQFLFEYFSETQRNKGNFPGRFSGRQFSNSRSEMNVSTLELGDSALYLCASSAGTGNSPLHFGNGTRLTVT.